The clone carrying this T cell receptor delta chain was picked up a small number of times. The protein TCRdb gives is from a much larger clone and does not agree with this DNA's translation at residue 6, likely a read error; the protein shown here comes from the DNA. The sample originates from a study of gamma-delta T cells after stem cell transplantation. TCRdb made new clone calls on the RT-PCR reads using CATT. The repertoire has about 15,000 delta-chain clones, about 8.6% of them found once; the top ten carry 62%. With V trimmed by 0 bases and J by 0 bases, 15 bases remained unmatched. Looked up from germline, CDR1 is GEAIGNYY and CDR2 is EKD. The CDR3 length is 19 residues.

The TCR was taken from a human donor. It is not recorded whose cells these are; they may come from a transplant donor. The sequenced sample consisted of gamma-delta T cells. The chain uses TRDV2 and TRDJ1; 7 nucleotides align to TRDD3. The CDR3 coding sequence is TGTGCCTGTGACACCGTGGCGAACTGGGGACACACGTACACCGATAAACTCATCTTT. Its protein product is CACDTVANWGHTYTDKLIF.